This TCR beta chain emerged from a study of cytomegalovirus exposure and HLA in healthy donors. Study summary: Within the Caucasian-associated ancestry cluster were 81% of the roughly 360 genotyped donors.

The study's findings and limits: Donor immune exposure was known only as CMV serostatus.

Germline CDR1 reads SGHRS; CDR2 reads YFSETQ. The V end lost 0 bases, the J end lost 0 bases, and 5 bases lay between the germline ends. The length of the CDR3 is 14 residues. Concerning this clone: The antigen remains undetermined.

Use of 60 Vbeta and 13 Jbeta primers characterized the PCR. Original processing methods: An analysis that came later counted tens of millions of unique TCR beta chains, 10 million to 12 million shared. The repertoire was sequenced with immunoSEQ multiplex PCR; TCRdb's copy has only in-frame clones and lacks some. That table supplies the V and J calls and clone size; D and trimming were determined from the DNA. Here the sample spans fewer than 200,000 clones, roughly four fifths being singletons. The sequenced material came from PBMCs. This TCR was recovered from a young woman in good health and CMV-seronegative. This chain joins TRBV5-1 and TRBJ2-3; D gene ambiguous. The CDR3 loop reads CASSLDQSTDTQYF. In DNA, the CDR3 is TGCGCCAGCAGCTTGGATCAGAGCACAGATACGCAGTATTTT.